The clone carrying this T cell receptor (beta chain) was counted at least ten times. The data are from a study of molecular identifiers for immune sequencing clone quantification. The overall study: Replicate experiments divided RNA from around 18,000 or 91,000 naive CD8 cells into five parts and sequenced four.

TCRdb called the PCR reads again in MiXCR, with one record for every CDR3 protein. The sample has about 510,000 distinct CDR3 sequences, about 22% seen once; the top ten hold around 0.86%. The CDR3 has 16 residues. V was clipped by 3 bases and J by 0 bases, with 13 bases between them. The sequence came from a human donor in good health. Some libraries in this study had Jurkat cell RNA spiked in. The chain employs TRBV12-3 or TRBV12-4 and TRBJ2-3; possible D gene TRBD2, 5 bases. Material: naive CD8+ T cells from blood, with Jurkat cell RNA spiked in. As for subset: FACS-sorted CD8+CD4-CCR7+CD45RA+ naive T cells. The CDR3 nucleotides are TGTGCCAGCAGTTTTCTGACTATAACTAGCACAGATACGCAGTATTTT. As protein: CASSFLTITSTDTQYF.